The clone carrying this T cell receptor beta chain was observed a handful of times. What it binds is unknown. The data stem from a study of early T cells in non-severe SARS-CoV-2 infection. Study in general: Chains were unpaired, as sequencing was done on bulk RNA from unsorted whole blood. General study points: In VDJdb matching, anti-spike CD8 responses were favored while private and CD4 specificities went missing.

Molecules of cDNA were individually given unique molecular identifiers that were attached to them. TCRdb re-called the 5' RACE reads through MiXCR, storing one row per CDR3 protein. Here the sample spans approximately 90,000 distinct CDR3 sequences, around 16% being singletons. The sample in question was whole blood, obtained at baseline. The receptor was derived from an adult who was a healthcare worker with PCR-confirmed SARS-CoV-2 infection or an uninfected control (not recorded which).

CDR3 DNA sequence: TGTGCCAGCAGTTACAACCTCCAGGTGGCCTACGAGCAGTACTTC. It encodes CASSYNLQVAYEQYF. V gene TRBV6-5 combines with J gene TRBJ2-7; no firm D call. The CDR3 length is 15 residues. Germline V gene lookup returns CDR1 MNHEY and CDR2 SVGAGI. V gave up 2 bases and J gave up 2 bases, with 13 bases separating them.